These 20 T cell receptor beta chains originate from one sample sequenced in a study of post-analysis software for immune sequencing data. Study-wide results and caveats: Elevated frequency relative to controls characterized roughly five TRBV segments in patients, TRBV5-6, TRBV5-1 and TRBV20-1 among them.

For these receptors, no antigen is known. Unique molecular identifiers tagged the TCR beta cDNA libraries. Using its own MiXCR run on the PCR reads, TCRdb lists one record per CDR3 protein. The table records roughly 800,000 distinct CDR3 sequences, 35% to 55% of them present only once. Sample: blood. These receptors came from a girl aged 5-17 years with multiple sclerosis.

The chain couples TRBV20-1 to TRBJ2-1; the match to TRBD2 covers 14 bases. This CDR3 has 15 residues. V was clipped by 5 bases and J by 6 bases; unmatched bases: 6. Germline CDR1 reads DFQATT; CDR2 reads SNEGSKA (reference sequence). CDR3 loop: CSAWGLAGEGNEQFF. CDR3 nucleotides: TGCAGTGCTTGGGGACTAGCGGGAGAGGGCAATGAGCAGTTCTTC.

The chain carries TRBV29-1 and TRBJ1-1; 7 bases line up with TRBD1. CDR1 is SQVTM, CDR2 ANQGSEA, per germline. J gave up 1 base and V 4 bases, and 9 bases lay outside the gene matches. The length of the CDR3 is 15 residues. The CDR3 sequence is CSVVDLRQGNTEAFF. The CDR3 bases are TGCAGCGTTGTGGACTTGAGACAGGGGAACACTGAAGCTTTCTTT.

This clonotype has more than one count but fewer than ten. J is TRBJ2-3 and V is TRBV7-9; D gene unclear. From germline, CDR1 is SEHNR and CDR2 FQNEAQ (reference sequence). With 1 base removed from V and 1 base from J, the gap between germline ends came to 6 bases. The CDR3 is made up of 14 amino acids. The CDR3 coding sequence is TGTGCCAGCAGCTTAGGTTACGGCACAGATACGCAGTATTTT. Amino acids: CASSLGYGTDTQYF. The full variable domain, in which reference TRBV7-9 and TRBJ2-3 provide the parts outside the CDR3, is DTGVSQNPRHKITKRGQNVTFRCDPISEHNRLYWYRQTLGQGPEFLTYFQNEAQLEKSRLLSDRFSAERPKGSFSTLEIQRTEQGDSAMYLCASSLGYGTDTQYFGPGTRLTVL.

V is TRBV10-3 and J is TRBJ2-3; D gene unclear. The CDR3 runs to 14 residues. V was pared by 3 bases and J by 2 bases, with 9 bases between. CDR1 and CDR2 (germline): ENHRY, SYGVKD. The CDR3 is CAISDRHDTDTQYF. The CDR3 coding sequence is TGTGCCATCAGTGACAGACACGACACAGATACGCAGTATTTT.

A few counts support this clonotype. The chain employs TRBV29-1 and TRBJ1-1; no firm D call. Germline V CDR1 and CDR2: SQVTM, ANQGSEA. CDR3 length equals 13 residues. V was trimmed by 4 bases and J by 1 base, leaving 10 bases between them. The CDR3 reads CSVGQSANTEAFF. Here the CDR3 DNA reads TGCAGCGTTGGCCAGAGCGCGAACACTGAAGCTTTCTTT.

The CDR3 DNA is TGTGCCACCAGTGATCTCGGGACGGGTGGCTACACCTTC. Protein sequence: CATSDLGTGGYTF. The rearrangement uses TRBV24-1 and TRBJ1-2; perhaps TRBD1 as D (5 bases). The germline CDR1 and CDR2 sequences are KGHDR and SFDVKD. The CDR3 contains 13 residues. The ends were cut back, 3 bases at V and 7 bases at J, with 11 bases in the middle.

This clonotype was seen many times. The chain joins TRBV12-3 or TRBV12-4 to TRBJ2-3; 14 bases map to TRBD2. This CDR3 is built from 18 residues. V lost 5 bases, J lost 5 bases, and 12 bases stayed unmatched. CDR3 sequence: CASSAEPGLAGEGDTQYF. DNA of the CDR3: TGTGCCAGCAGTGCCGAACCGGGACTAGCGGGAGAGGGAGATACGCAGTATTTT.

Concerning this clonotype itself: A much larger clone lies one base from this, so it may be a read error. The V gene is TRBV21-1, the J gene TRBJ1-6; TRBD1, the table's D call, lacks a check against the DNA. TRBV21-1 is a known pseudogene. The CDR3 spans 13 residues. For the CDR3, the DNA is TGTGCCAGCAGCAGACTCAGGGTTTCACCCCTCCACTTT. Protein product: CASSRLRVSPLHF.

As regards this clonotype: Because the CDR3's place on the DNA is in doubt, the DNA is left out and the CDR3 is given as listed by TCRdb. This chain links TRBV9 with TRBJ2-5; no DNA check was done on the table's D call, TRBD1. The germline V gene has CDR1 SGDLS and CDR2 YYNGEE. The CDR3 spans 13 amino acids, including both terminal residues. CDR3 loop: CASSVALGTGEYF.

The chain is built from TRBV20-1 and TRBJ2-7; D is perhaps TRBD1 (6 bases). This CDR3 has 14 amino acids. Germline V gives CDR1 DFQATT, CDR2 SNEGSKA (reference sequence). Trimming took 2 bases from V and 1 from J, leaving 12 bases between them. CDR3 nucleotides: TGCAGTGCTAGACCCTTGGACAGTTCCTACGAGCAGTACTTC. It encodes CSARPLDSSYEQYF.

The chain links TRBV20-1 to TRBJ2-1; 10 bases map to TRBD2. Germline CDR1 DFQATT, CDR2 SNEGSKA (reference sequence). Trimming cost V 0 bases and J 7 bases; bases outside gene matches: 12. The CDR3 runs 17 residues. The CDR3 bases are TGCAGTGCTAGAGACCTCGGGAGCGGGAGGGCCTGGAATGAGCAGTTCTTC. Translating gives CSARDLGSGRAWNEQFF.

This clonotype was recorded a few times. This chain uses TRBV6-5 with TRBJ2-7; D possibly corresponds to TRBD1 (5 bases). CDR3 length: 14 residues. V was shortened by 2 bases and J by 0 bases, with 8 bases between the two germline ends. Germline CDR1 and CDR2: MNHEY and SVGAGI. CDR3 DNA sequence: TGTGCCAGCAGTTACGCAGGGTTCTCCTACGAGCAGTACTTC. Protein product: CASSYAGFSYEQYF.

This clonotype has only a few counts. The chain has TRBV29-1 and TRBJ2-1; D possibly corresponds to TRBD2 (5 bases). The germline gives CDR1 SQVTM, CDR2 ANQGSEA. The CDR3 is 12 residues long. Trimming shortened V by 7 bases and J by 8 bases, and 15 bases separated the two germline ends. The CDR3 region is CSGTSRRDEQFF. Here the CDR3 DNA reads TGCAGCGGTACTAGTAGACGGGATGAGCAGTTCTTC.

The chain links TRBV7-9 to TRBJ2-4, with D perhaps matching TRBD1 (6 bases). The J call is in doubt because the DNA end fits TRBJ2-5 better. This CDR3 contains 15 residues. CDR1 SEHNR and CDR2 FQNEAQ come from the germline V gene (reference sequence). The CDR3 nucleotides are TGTGCCAGCAGCCCCGTAGGGGGAGATTGGGAGACCCAGTACTTC. Its translation is CASSPVGGDWETQYF.

The chain is built from TRBV5-1 and TRBJ2-3; D possibly matches TRBD1 or TRBD2 (5 bases each). CDR3 length: 15 amino acids. Germline V gene sequence: CDR1 SGHRS, CDR2 YFSETQ. V was clipped by 5 bases and J by 4 bases, with 17 bases between them. CDR3 protein: CASREEARGADTQYF. The CDR3 coding sequence is TGCGCCAGCAGAGAAGAGGCCCGGGGCGCAGATACGCAGTATTTT.

V usage is TRBV10-3 and J usage is TRBJ1-1; D may be TRBD1 (5 bases). V lost 4 bases and J lost 0, with 15 bases in between. The germline gives CDR1 ENHRY, CDR2 SYGVKD. The CDR3 spans 16 residues. CDR3 sequence: CAISGGSSGMNTEAFF. Written as DNA, the CDR3 is TGTGCCATCAGTGGGGGCAGCTCCGGAATGAACACTGAAGCTTTCTTT.

The J gene is TRBJ2-7, the V gene TRBV20-1; 13 nucleotides match TRBD2. The germline CDR1 and CDR2 sequences are DFQATT and SNEGSKA (reference sequence). V trimming: 3 bases; J trimming: 9 bases; junction bases outside the gene matches: 11. The CDR3 runs to 15 residues. As DNA, the CDR3 is TGCAGTGCTAGTTTACTAGCGGGAGGGCTTCCCCCGCAGTACTTC. It is translated as CSASLLAGGLPPQYF.

A few counts support this clonotype. The V gene is TRBV7-9, the J gene TRBJ2-5; perhaps TRBD1 as D (5 bases). Germline V gene data show CDR1 as SEHNR and CDR2 as FQNEAQ (reference sequence). Trimming cost V 3 bases and J 2 bases, with 10 bases left between them. This CDR3 region has 14 residues. CDR3 protein: CASSLADSQETQYF. The CDR3 DNA is TGTGCCAGCAGCTTGGCAGACAGTCAAGAGACCCAGTACTTC.

The J gene is TRBJ2-5, the V gene TRBV10-3; 10 bases match TRBD2. J was trimmed by 2 bases and V by 3 bases; bases with no gene match: 9. CDR1 is ENHRY and CDR2 is SYGVKD in the germline V gene. The CDR3 has 17 amino acids. The CDR3 protein is CAISDTGTSVQQETQYF. The CDR3 DNA follows: TGTGCCATCAGTGACACCGGGACTAGCGTTCAGCAAGAGACCCAGTACTTC.

This clonotype has just a few counts. V and J are TRBV4-3 and TRBJ2-1; D is ambiguous. The germline V and J ends were trimmed by 4 bases and 7 bases, with 14 bases remaining between them. The CDR3 consists of 14 residues. Germline CDR1 LGHNA, CDR2 YSLEER. CDR3 protein: CASSRTPGRNEQFF. Written as DNA, the CDR3 is TGCGCCAGCAGCCGCACGCCAGGACGGAATGAGCAGTTCTTC.